These T cell receptor beta chains were read from a single sample in a study of blood T cell repertoires in COVID-19. Using immunoSEQ multiplex PCR, the repertoire was profiled, and TCRdb retains in-frame clones only, with some absent. The data hold about 250,000 clones, with roughly 85% observed a single time. Input material: peripheral blood. Receptor source: a young man with active or convalescent COVID-19. The CDR3 runs from the conserved cysteine through the conserved F or W. The D gene is left open where the match is weak. Clone sizes are given selectively: once, few, many, or a class where the clone is expanded.

v_gene,j_gene,d_gene,abundance,CDR3nt,CDR3aa
TRBV19,TRBJ2-1,TRBD2,.,TGTGCCAGTAGTATAGATAGCGGGTCAAGCTCCTACAATGAGCAGTTCTTC,CASSIDSGSSSYNEQFF
TRBV4-3,TRBJ2-2,.,once,TGCGCCAGCAGCCAAGCGGGACAATGGGGAACCGGGGAGCTGTTTTTT,CASSQAGQWGTGELFF
TRBV18,TRBJ1-1,.,.,TGTGCCAGCTCACCACTACAGGGCCGCACTGAAGCTTTCTTT,CASSPLQGRTEAFF
TRBV18,TRBJ2-6,.,.,TGTGCCAGCTCACCGATTTTCACAGGGCTCTCTGGGGCCAACGTCCTGACTTTC,CASSPIFTGLSGANVLTF
TRBV6-5,TRBJ1-1,.,few,TGTGCCAGCTCTTTTGGGCAGGGTATTGAAGCTTTCTTT,CASSFGQGIEAFF
TRBV5-6,TRBJ2-3,.,.,TGTGCCAGCAGCTTGGCGGGAGTTGGCACAGATACGCAGTATTTT,CASSLAGVGTDTQYF
TRBV15,TRBJ1-2,.,.,TGTGCCACCAGCAGGGAACAGGGATTGAGCTATGGCTACACCTTC,CATSREQGLSYGYTF
TRBV5-1,TRBJ2-3,.,.,TGCGCCAGCAGCCCTGGGACTGCTTTGGAGGATACGCAGTATTTT,CASSPGTALEDTQYF
TRBV5-5,TRBJ1-1,.,.,TGTGCCAGCAGGGGGGACTCCTACACTGAAGCTTTCTTT,CASRGDSYTEAFF
TRBV4-1,TRBJ1-2,TRBD1,.,TGCGCCAGCAGCCAAGATTTCCTTCGGACAGGGGGTTCGGGCCGGTCTGGCTACACCTTC,CASSQDFLRTGGSGRSGYTF
TRBV7-9,TRBJ1-6,.,.,TGTGCCAGCAGTCGCGGGGCCGTGGGGGGTTCACCCCTCCACTTT,CASSRGAVGGSPLHF
TRBV20-1,TRBJ1-2,.,.,TGCAGTGCTAGTAGGGAGCGGGAATACTTC,CSASREREYF
TRBV29-1,TRBJ2-7,TRBD1,.,TGCAGCGTTTCGACAGGGTCGGTCAACGAGCAGTACTTC,CSVSTGSVNEQYF
TRBV7-2,TRBJ1-2,TRBD1,.,TGTGCCAGCAGCCCTAGCGTGGGACAGGGGAACTATGGCTACACCTTC,CASSPSVGQGNYGYTF
TRBV15,TRBJ1-1,.,.,TGTGCCACCAGCAGAAGAGCGGGGGCCACTGAAGCTTTCTTT,CATSRRAGATEAFF
TRBV29-1,TRBJ1-2,TRBD1,.,TGCAGCGTTGAAACAGGGGACAGGGAGTATGGCTACACCTTC,CSVETGDREYGYTF
TRBV19,TRBJ1-4,TRBD1,few,TGTGCCAGTAGTACAGGACAGGGGAATGAAAAACTGTTTTTT,CASSTGQGNEKLFF
TRBV4-2,TRBJ2-3,TRBD2,.,TGTGCCAGCAGCCAAGCGGGAGGAGCAGATACGCAGTATTTT,CASSQAGGADTQYF
TRBV28,TRBJ1-1,.,.,TGTGCCAGCAGTATACCCGACACGAACACTGAAGCTTTCTTT,CASSIPDTNTEAFF
TRBV7-9,TRBJ2-7,.,few,TGTGCCAGCAGACCCAAGGGGGGGAACGGCTACGAGCAGTACTTC,CASRPKGGNGYEQYF
TRBV28,TRBJ2-7,TRBD1,once,TGTGCCAGCAGTCTACAGGGGTACGAGCAGTACTTC,CASSLQGYEQYF
TRBV11-2,TRBJ1-2,.,few,TGTGCCAGTGCTGGGGGCCTAACTAACTATGGCTACACCTTC,CASAGGLTNYGYTF
TRBV6-2/TRBV6-3,TRBJ2-5,.,.,TGTGCCAGCAGTTACTTCAAAGGAGCTGGAGGATCGGGGGAGACCCAGTACTTC,CASSYFKGAGGSGETQYF
TRBV6-6,TRBJ2-7,TRBD2,.,TGTGCCAGCAGTTTATTCATTAGCGGGAGTGGCAACGAGCAGTACTTC,CASSLFISGSGNEQYF
TRBV7-8,TRBJ1-2,.,.,TGTGCCAGCAGCCCAACAATCTATGGCTACACCTTC,CASSPTIYGYTF
TRBV6-1,TRBJ1-1,.,.,TGTGCCAGCAGTGAGAGGGTCGATAGGAACACTGAAGCTTTCTTT,CASSERVDRNTEAFF
TRBV18,TRBJ2-7,.,.,TGTGCCAGCTCACCAGGCAGGGGTCACTACGAGCAGTACTTC,CASSPGRGHYEQYF
TRBV19,TRBJ1-6,TRBD1,.,TGTGCCAGTAGTATCCCGGGACAGGGTTCACCCCTCCACTTT,CASSIPGQGSPLHF
TRBV19,TRBJ2-2,TRBD1,.,TGTGCCAGTAGGTCCAGAGGGATACCGGGACAGGGGGCAAGTGGTGGCACCGGGGAGCTGTTTTTT,CASRSRGIPGQGASGGTGELFF
TRBV12-3/TRBV12-4,TRBJ1-5,.,once,TGTGCCAGCAGTTTGGAGGGTTCTCAGCCCCAGCATTTT,CASSLEGSQPQHF
TRBV3-1/TRBV3-2,TRBJ1-2,.,.,TGTGCCAGCAGCCAAACGGGGGGGGACTATGGCTACACCTTC,CASSQTGGDYGYTF
TRBV6-6,TRBJ2-1,TRBD2,.,TGTGCCAGCACCGACGGACTAGCGGTACTCTACAATGAGCAGTTCTTC,CASTDGLAVLYNEQFF
TRBV19,TRBJ1-5,.,.,TGTGCCAGTACCGAGGGAAGGTATAGCAATCAGCCCCAGCATTTT,CASTEGRYSNQPQHF
TRBV5-1,TRBJ2-7,.,.,TGCGCCAGCAGCCCGTTTGTAGCGGCAACGGGCGAGCAGTACTTC,CASSPFVAATGEQYF
TRBV7-2,TRBJ1-2,.,.,TGTGCCAGCAGCTTTGGCACAGGACCTATCTATGGCTACACCTTC,CASSFGTGPIYGYTF
TRBV7-3,TRBJ1-1,TRBD1,.,TGTGCCAGCAGCTCCAGGACAGGGATGAACACTGAAGCTTTCTTT,CASSSRTGMNTEAFF
TRBV6-5,TRBJ2-2,.,.,TGTGCCAGCAGCCGACAGTACACCGGGGAGCTGTTTTTT,CASSRQYTGELFF
TRBV11-2,TRBJ1-1,.,once,TGTGCCAGCAGCTTCCAGGACATGAACACTGAAGCTTTCTTT,CASSFQDMNTEAFF
TRBV9,TRBJ2-1,TRBD2,.,TGTGCCAGCAGCGTAAGAGCGGGAGGCAAGAATGAGCAGTTCTTC,CASSVRAGGKNEQFF
TRBV14,TRBJ2-5,.,.,TGTGCCAGCAGCCAAGATGCTTGGCTAGAGACCCAGTACTTC,CASSQDAWLETQYF
TRBV27,TRBJ1-5,.,.,TGTGCCAGCAGTTTAATTTCCGGGGGCAATCAGCCCCAGCATTTT,CASSLISGGNQPQHF
TRBV29-1,TRBJ2-6,.,.,TGCAGCGTTGTAGCTCCTGGGGCCAACGTCCTGACTTTC,CSVVAPGANVLTF
TRBV4-1,TRBJ2-7,TRBD2,.,TGCGCCAGCAGCCAAGTTCTAGCGGGCGCCCCTGGGCAGTACTTC,CASSQVLAGAPGQYF
TRBV5-1,TRBJ2-5,TRBD1,.,TGCGCCAGCAGCCTCGGGACAGGGACCCGGGGAGAGACCCAGTACTTC,CASSLGTGTRGETQYF
TRBV6-1,TRBJ2-7,TRBD1,few,TGTGCCAGCAGGGAAGACAGGGGCTACGAGCAGTACTTC,CASREDRGYEQYF
TRBV7-6,TRBJ2-7,TRBD2,once,TGTGCCAGCAGCCCAAACGGGGGGAGCTCCTACGAGCAGTACTTC,CASSPNGGSSYEQYF
TRBV7-8,TRBJ1-2,TRBD1,.,TGTGCCAGCAGTTCCCCGGACAGGGCGGACTATGGCTACACCTTC,CASSSPDRADYGYTF
TRBV6-2/TRBV6-3,TRBJ1-1,.,.,TGTGCCAGCAGTTTCACAGGGAGCGTCACTGAAGCTTTCTTT,CASSFTGSVTEAFF
TRBV3-1/TRBV3-2,TRBJ2-7,.,.,TGTGCCAGCAGCCGTCAGGGGATGTCTAACGAGCAGTACTTC,CASSRQGMSNEQYF
TRBV6-5,TRBJ2-7,TRBD1,.,TGTGCCAGCAGTTACTTGGGACAGGCCACATCCTACGAGCAGTACTTC,CASSYLGQATSYEQYF
TRBV10-2,TRBJ1-1,TRBD1,.,TGCGCCAGCAGAAAGCAGACAGGGGCGTTGAACACTGAAGCTTTCTTT,CASRKQTGALNTEAFF
TRBV11-2,TRBJ2-5,TRBD2,.,TGTGCCAGCAGCTTTATAATAGCGGGGGGGACGTACCAAGAGACCCAGTACTTC,CASSFIIAGGTYQETQYF